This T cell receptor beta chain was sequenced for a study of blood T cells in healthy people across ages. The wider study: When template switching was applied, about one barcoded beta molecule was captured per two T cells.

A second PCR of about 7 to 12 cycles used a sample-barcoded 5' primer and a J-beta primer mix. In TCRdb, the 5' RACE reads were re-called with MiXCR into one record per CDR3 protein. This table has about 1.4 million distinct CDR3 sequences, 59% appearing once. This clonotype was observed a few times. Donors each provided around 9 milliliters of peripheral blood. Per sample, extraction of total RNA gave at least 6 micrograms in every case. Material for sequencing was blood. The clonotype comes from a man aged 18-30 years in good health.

CDR3: CASSQALPGDTQYF. The CDR3 DNA reads TGTGCCAGCAGCCAAGCCCTGCCGGGAGATACGCAGTATTTT. The chain links TRBV4-2 to TRBJ2-3, with D hard to call. Germline CDR1 LGHNA, CDR2 YNFKEQ. The CDR3 loop spans 14 amino acids. V lost 1 base and J 5 bases, leaving 10 bases between the germline ends.